The 8 T cell receptor beta chains below come from one sample, sequenced in a study of cytomegalovirus exposure and HLA in healthy donors. The PCR employed 60 Vbeta primers together with 13 Jbeta primers. Profiled with immunoSEQ multiplex PCR; TCRdb holds only in-frame clones, not every one. The sample has fewer than 60,000 clones, 82% seen once; the top ten hold 2.5% to 3.5%. Sequencing was done on a sample of PBMCs. Every receptor here comes from a man in his forties or fifties in good health and CMV-seronegative.

This chain uses TRBV2 with TRBJ2-1; D gene unclear. V lost 8 bases to trimming and J lost 10 bases, with 12 bases between them. Per the germline V gene, CDR1 is SNHLY and CDR2 is FYNNEI. The CDR3 runs to 11 residues. CDR3 amino acids: CASRQVEEQFF. Written as DNA, the CDR3 is TGTGCCAGCCGGCAGGTAGAAGAGCAGTTCTTC.

This sequence joins TRBV7-9 and TRBJ2-1, with 8 bases fitting TRBD2. This CDR3 is 14 amino acids long. Germline V lookup: CDR1 SEHNR, CDR2 FQNEAQ (reference sequence). J was trimmed by 6 bases and V by 7 bases; bases with no gene match: 8. CDR3 protein: CASIRERGINEQFF. The CDR3 coding sequence is TGTGCCAGCATCCGGGAGCGGGGGATCAATGAGCAGTTCTTC.

This chain uses TRBV5-1 with TRBJ2-3, with 10 nucleotides matching TRBD2. With 4 bases clipped from V and 1 base from J, the junction kept 3 bases outside the gene matches. The CDR3 spans 15 residues. CDR1 and CDR2 (germline): SGHRS, YFSETQ. CDR3 sequence reads: CASSLGTSGTDTQYF. In DNA, the CDR3 is TGCGCCAGCAGCCTGGGGACTAGCGGCACAGATACGCAGTATTTT.

V and J are TRBV7-2 and TRBJ2-4; D ambiguous. The CDR3 totals 12 residues. V lost 5 bases to trimming and J lost 12 bases, with 14 bases between them. CDR1 is SGHTA, CDR2 FQGNSA, per germline. DNA for the CDR3: TGTGCCAGCAGCGGTCATGGAACGGGTCAGTACTTC. It translates to CASSGHGTGQYF. Full variable domain (outside the CDR3, taken from reference TRBV7-2 and TRBJ2-4): GAGVSQSPSNKVTEKGKDVELRCDPISGHTALYWYRQSLGQGLEFLIYFQGNSAPDKSGLPSDRFSAERTGGSVSTLTIQRTQQEDSAVYLCASSGHGTGQYFGAGTRLSVL.

The chain carries TRBV18 and TRBJ1-6, with TRBD1 identical over 7 bases. Germline trimming cut 3 bases from V and 7 bases from J; bases unmatched to any gene: 6. CDR1 and CDR2 (germline): KGHSH, LQKENI. The CDR3 is 15 amino acids. CDR3 in amino acids: CASSPLQGSNSPLHF. The CDR3 nucleotides read TGTGCCAGCTCACCTTTACAGGGGTCGAATTCACCCCTCCACTTT.

J is TRBJ2-4 and V is TRBV4-1, with D unclear. Germline V gives CDR1 MGHRA, CDR2 YSYEKL. This CDR3 is 14 amino acids long. V dropped 2 bases and J dropped 0 bases, with 5 bases sitting between them. For the CDR3, the DNA is TGCGCCAGCAGCCAACCGGTAGCCAAAAACATTCAGTACTTC. Protein sequence: CASSQPVAKNIQYF.

The chain joins TRBV7-2 to TRBJ2-3; TRBD2 might be the D (7 bases). This CDR3 has 16 residues. The germline V gene encodes CDR1 SGHTA and CDR2 FQGNSA. The V gene lost 5 bases and the J gene lost 3 bases, with 18 bases spanning the gap. CDR3 protein: CASSLRGGGGTDTQYF. The CDR3 DNA reads as TGTGCCAGCAGCCTCCGCGGGGGCGGAGGGACAGATACGCAGTATTTT.

The rearrangement uses TRBV4-1 and TRBJ2-7; D ambiguous. Germline V gives CDR1 MGHRA, CDR2 YSYEKL. V gave up 0 bases and J gave up 3 bases, with 12 bases separating them. This CDR3 has 15 residues. CDR3 residues: CASSQEMNSFYEQYF. In DNA, the CDR3 is TGCGCCAGCAGCCAAGAGATGAACAGTTTCTACGAGCAGTACTTC.